This TCR beta chain was found in a study of blood T cell repertoires in COVID-19. Turning to the study itself: Acute and convalescent COVID-19 samples came from the United States, Italy and Spain. Sources were T cells, B-cell-depleted T cells, or PBMCs; the material itself was cDNA or gDNA.

This clone was observed a single time. Original handling: Nucleated cell counts were estimated from reference gene primer amplification. Repertoires were generated with immunoSEQ multiplex PCR, while TCRdb's copy carries only in-frame clones and drops some. Clone size and V and J calls were adopted from that table, with D and trimming inferred from the DNA. The sample gives about 130,000 clones, roughly 83% of which show up once; roughly 3% is in the top ten. The CDR3 spans 15 residues. The junction had 5 bases not matched to a gene; V was cut back by 6 bases and J by 5 bases. The germline gives CDR1 SNHLY, CDR2 FYNNEI.

The sequenced sample was peripheral blood. This sequence joins TRBV2 and TRBJ2-1, with 12 positions matching TRBD2. This receptor was identified in an elderly woman with acute or convalescent COVID-19. The CDR3 loop is CASSGASGGDNEQFF. The DNA for the CDR3 is TGTGCCAGCAGCGGCGCTAGCGGGGGGGACAATGAGCAGTTCTTC.